The 9 T cell receptor beta chains presented below share a single source sample, sequenced in a study of glioma-infiltrating T cells. Amplification of TCR alpha and beta CDR3 regions from RNA used iRepertoire nested multiplex PCR. One entry per CDR3 protein results from TCRdb running MiXCR on the multiplex PCR reads. The sample contains about 130,000 distinct CDR3 sequences, about 25% of which appear only once. The sequenced sample consisted of glioma tissue, nonneoplastic brain tissue, or PBMCs (not recorded which). These receptors came from a human donor with low-grade glioma or glioblastoma, undergoing nonglioma brain surgery, or in good health (not recorded which).

This clonotype was observed many times. The chain combines TRBV27 with TRBJ1-1, with D perhaps matching TRBD1 (5 bases). The V gene lost 0 bases and the J gene lost 5 bases, with 13 bases spanning the gap. The CDR3 consists of 15 residues. Germline CDR1 MNHEY, CDR2 SMNVEV (reference sequence). Here the CDR3 reads CASSLSGDRKTEAFF. The CDR3 DNA reads as TGTGCCAGCAGTTTATCGGGGGACCGAAAAACTGAAGCTTTCTTT.

This clonotype was found many times. This chain uses TRBV20-1 with TRBJ1-1; weak D call: TRBD1 (5 bases). V lost 3 bases to trimming and J lost 2 bases, with 22 bases between them. The CDR3 runs to 17 residues. Germline V CDR1 and CDR2: DFQATT, SNEGSKA (reference sequence). CDR3 sequence (DNA): TGCAGTGCTAGCCGGGGGAGCTATGGCAGGGCCAACACTGAAGCTTTCTTT. As protein: CSASRGSYGRANTEAFF.

The sample holds a few counts of this clonotype. The chain has TRBV19 and TRBJ2-3; D might be TRBD2 (5 bases). CDR3 size: 14 residues. CDR1 is LNHDA and CDR2 is SQIVND in the germline V gene (reference sequence). V lost 3 bases, J lost 4 bases, and 11 bases lay in between. In DNA, the CDR3 is TGTGCCAGTAGTATTACGGCTAGCTCAGATACGCAGTATTTT. Its translation: CASSITASSDTQYF.

This clonotype was seen more than once but under ten times. This chain links TRBV7-3 with TRBJ2-1; 14 nucleotides agree with TRBD2. With V trimmed by 5 bases and J by 8 bases, 17 bases remained unmatched. Germline loops: CDR1 SGHTA, CDR2 FQGTGA. This CDR3 contains 19 residues. CDR3 bases: TGTGCCAGCAGCGGTGGGACTAGCGGGGGCCATGAAACAGTCGATGAGCAGTTCTTC. Amino acid sequence: CASSGGTSGGHETVDEQFF.

On this clonotype: This may come from a read error, since a much larger clone is one base off. This chain uses TRBV18 with TRBJ1-1; D uncertain. The CDR3 spans 15 residues. Germline V gene data show CDR1 as KGHSH and CDR2 as LQKENI. The CDR3 here is CASSPEGTMNTEALF. In nucleotides, the CDR3 is TGTGCCAGCTCACCTGAAGGTACGATGAACACTGAAGCTCTCTTT.

The V call is TRBV19, the J call TRBJ2-3; a weak D match, TRBD1 (6 bases). Trimming pared 5 bases from V and 7 bases from J, leaving 10 bases between. This CDR3 contains 12 residues. The germline gives CDR1 LNHDA, CDR2 SQIVND (reference sequence). CDR3 loop: CASSEQGHTQYF. CDR3 DNA: TGTGCCAGTAGTGAACAGGGTCATACGCAGTATTTT.

This clonotype was detected many times. This sequence joins TRBV20-1 and TRBJ1-4, with TRBD1 matching 8 bases. The CDR3 contains 13 residues. Trimming removed 6 bases from V and 8 bases from J; junction bases left unmatched: 8. The germline V gene encodes CDR1 DFQATT and CDR2 SNEGSKA (reference sequence). Here the CDR3 reads CSAETGDKEKLFF. The CDR3 bases are TGCAGTGCCGAGACAGGGGATAAGGAAAAACTGTTTTTT.

A few counts support this clonotype. V and J are TRBV24-1 and TRBJ2-3; TRBD2 matches 9 bases. Germline loops: CDR1 KGHDR, CDR2 SFDVKD. Unmatched junction bases numbered 10, after V lost 2 bases and J lost 5 bases. The CDR3 spans 17 residues. CDR3 sequence: CATSDYGSGGIRDTQYF. CDR3 in DNA: TGTGCCACCAGTGATTACGGTAGCGGGGGCATTCGAGATACGCAGTATTTT.

This clonotype was seen repeatedly, ten times or more. This chain uses TRBV27 with TRBJ1-3; D might be TRBD1 (6 bases). Germline loops: CDR1 MNHEY, CDR2 SMNVEV (reference sequence). Trimming stripped 5 bases from V and 2 bases from J, with 10 bases between. The CDR3 is 14 residues long. The CDR3 DNA sequence: TGTGCCAGCAGTCTACAGGGTACTGGAAACACCATATATTTT. Encoded protein: CASSLQGTGNTIYF.